This is a list of T cell receptor beta chains from one sample in a study of T-cell reconstitution after alpha-beta-depleted transplantation in children. TCRdb re-called the PCR reads through MiXCR, storing one row per CDR3 protein. The sample contains some 840,000 distinct CDR3 sequences, around 15% of which appear only once. Sequenced material: PBMCs, mostly from graft donor cells, taken 360 days after TCRalphabeta/CD19-depleted stem cell transplant. Receptor source: a male patient under 18 who had a stem cell transplant for acute lymphoblastic leukemia, so the T cells may come from the graft donor. The CDR3 runs from the conserved cysteine through the conserved F or W. Each record gives: clone size, V gene, J gene, D gene, CDR3 DNA, CDR3 protein. A D gene is named only where the DNA matches it firmly. Only some rows state a clone size, as once, few, many or a class for expanded clones.

few	TRBV7-6	TRBJ1-2	-	TGTGCCAGCAGCTTAGGGGGGGGCAGGGGCTATGGCTACACCTTC	CASSLGGGRGYGYTF
-	TRBV20-1	TRBJ2-1	-	TGCAGTGCTAGATACAGGCCCCACAGGTCGAATGAGCAGTTCTTC	CSARYRPHRSNEQFF
-	TRBV29-1	TRBJ2-3	TRBD2	TGCAGCGTTGAAGATGAATTACTAGCGGGAGTGAGCACAGATACGCAGTATTTT	CSVEDELLAGVSTDTQYF
-	TRBV25-1	TRBJ2-2	-	TGTGCCAGCAGTGGTTCGAGCCCCGGGGAGCTGTTTTTT	CASSGSSPGELFF
-	TRBV12-3/TRBV12-4	TRBJ2-4	TRBD2	TGTGCCAGCACCTTGTTAGCGGGTTGGGGTTTGGACAAAAACATTCAGTACTTC	CASTLLAGWGLDKNIQYF
many	TRBV27	TRBJ2-7	-	TGTGCCAGCAGTTTTCTATCCACAACCTACGAGCAGTACTTC	CASSFLSTTYEQYF
few	TRBV4-2	TRBJ2-7	-	TGTGCCAGCAGCTCTCCCCCCTTGGGTGAGCAGTACTTC	CASSSPPLGEQYF
few	TRBV6-5	TRBJ1-5	TRBD1	TGTGCCAGCAGCCGCGGACAGGTCGGGCCCCAGCATTTT	CASSRGQVGPQHF
few	TRBV6-2/TRBV6-3	TRBJ2-1	TRBD2	TGTGCCAGCAGTTACGGCGGGAGGTATGAGCAGTTCTTC	CASSYGGRYEQFF
-	TRBV5-5	TRBJ2-2	-	TGTGCCAGCAGCTTCCCTCAGGGTGTCGGGGAGCTGTTTTTT	CASSFPQGVGELFF
few	TRBV5-1	TRBJ2-7	TRBD2	TGCGCCAGCAAGCCAGGGACTAGCAGCTACGAGCAGTACTTC	CASKPGTSSYEQYF
-	TRBV5-5	TRBJ2-3	-	TGTGCCAGCAGCTCGGGACACCTCAACACAGATACGCAGTATTTT	CASSSGHLNTDTQYF
many	TRBV11-2	TRBJ2-5	-	TGTGCCAGCAGCTTAAGTCCCGGAGGGGAGACCCAGTACTTC	CASSLSPGGETQYF
many	TRBV29-1	TRBJ2-1	-	TGCAGCGTTGAAGATCTAACAGGGAGGGTGATGAGCTCCTACAATGAGCAGTTCTTC	CSVEDLTGRVMSSYNEQFF
few	TRBV9	TRBJ1-1	-	TGTGCCAGCAGCGTAGCCGTAGGTCTGGCCGGGCCCAACACTGAAGCTTTCTTT	CASSVAVGLAGPNTEAFF
few	TRBV28	TRBJ2-5	TRBD1	TGTGCCAGCAGCCCGGGACAGGGGGCCCAAGAGACCCAGTACTTC	CASSPGQGAQETQYF
-	TRBV2	TRBJ2-2	TRBD2	TGTGCCAGCAGTGAATCGCGACTAGCGGGCACCGGGGAGCTGTTTTTT	CASSESRLAGTGELFF
-	TRBV10-1	TRBJ2-7	-	TGCGCCAGATCGACAGTGGTAGACGGACCCTACGAGCAGTACTTC	CARSTVVDGPYEQYF
-	TRBV3-1	TRBJ2-1	TRBD1	TGTGCCAGCAGCCAAGGGGCAGGGGGCTACAATGAGCAGTTCTTC	CASSQGAGGYNEQFF
-	TRBV5-1	TRBJ2-7	-	TGCGCCAGCAGCTTTGAGGACCTCCCCTACGAGCAGTACTTC	CASSFEDLPYEQYF
few	TRBV9	TRBJ2-7	-	TGTGCCAGCAGGCCTTGTATCGAGCAGTACTTC	CASRPCIEQYF
-	TRBV5-1	TRBJ2-7	-	TGCGCCAGCAGCCCCCCCGTTCGGAACGAGCAGTACTTC	CASSPPVRNEQYF
few	TRBV7-9	TRBJ2-5	-	TGTGCCAGCAGCGTTCCCGGGACTCAAGAGACCCAGTACTTC	CASSVPGTQETQYF
many	TRBV5-1	TRBJ2-7	-	TGCGCCAGCAGCTTGTACGACGAGCAGTACTTC	CASSLYDEQYF
-	TRBV25-1	TRBJ1-1	TRBD1	TGTGCCAGCAGCACACAGACAGGGCTGAACACTGAAGCTTTCTTT	CASSTQTGLNTEAFF
-	TRBV7-6	TRBJ2-1	TRBD2	TGTGCCAGCAGCTTAGGGACTAGCGCTCTACCAAGCTCCTACAATGAGCAGTTCTTC	CASSLGTSALPSSYNEQFF
few	TRBV7-2	TRBJ1-2	-	TGTGCCAGCAGCACCGGTAGGGGGACGGACCTCTATGGCTACACCTTC	CASSTGRGTDLYGYTF
-	TRBV7-8	TRBJ2-3	-	TGTGCCAGCAGCCAGATGGGGACTGGGGTTTTCTCTAGCACAGATACGCAGTATTTT	CASSQMGTGVFSSTDTQYF
-	TRBV5-1	TRBJ2-1	TRBD1	TGCGCCAGCAGCTTCGCCGGGACAGGGTCCTACAATGAGCAGTTCTTC	CASSFAGTGSYNEQFF
few	TRBV29-1	TRBJ2-7	TRBD2	TGCAGCGTTCTGGGAGGGCAGATCTACGAGCAGTACTTC	CSVLGGQIYEQYF
-	TRBV12-3/TRBV12-4	TRBJ2-7	-	TGTGCCAGCAGCCGTTACCAGGGATTCCCCTACGAGCAGTACTTC	CASSRYQGFPYEQYF
-	TRBV2	TRBJ2-7	TRBD2	TGTGCCAGCAGTGAGGGGCTAGCGGGAGCCTTGTACGAGCAGTACTTC	CASSEGLAGALYEQYF
few	TRBV24-1	TRBJ2-6	-	TGTGCCACCAGTGATCCAAGGGGGAATGGGGCCAACGTCCTGACTTTC	CATSDPRGNGANVLTF
-	TRBV11-2	TRBJ2-5	TRBD1	TGTGCCAGCAGCCCCCGACAGGGGTTTAGCCGACAAGAGACCCAGTACTTC	CASSPRQGFSRQETQYF
-	TRBV6-5	TRBJ1-5	-	TGTGCCAGCAGTTACTCTGTAGGGGATCAGCCCCAGCATTTT	CASSYSVGDQPQHF
-	TRBV29-1	TRBJ2-5	TRBD1	TGCAGCGCCCTGGGGTGGGCGCTGGGACAGGGCTCCCAAGAGACCCAGTACTTC	CSALGWALGQGSQETQYF
few	TRBV6-5	TRBJ2-7	TRBD1	TGTGCCAGCAGTACTTCCGACAGGGCGCAGTACTTC	CASSTSDRAQYF
-	TRBV20-1	TRBJ2-5	-	TGCAGTGCGAGCACCTCGTTCGGAATAGCGCGGTGGGGGAGGGAGACCCAGTACTTC	CSASTSFGIARWGRETQYF